This entry features one TCR beta chain sequence. The antigen is undetermined. The data belong to a study of cytomegalovirus exposure and HLA in healthy donors. Study-level points and caveats: The study flagged about 150 TCR beta chains as cytomegalovirus-associated. In a later analysis, roughly 17,000 TCR beta sequences were associated with HLA alleles at 0.05 false discovery rate. One variant, a missense change in DCLRE1C, was linked in a later analysis to TCR beta V- and J-gene trimming.

CDR1 and CDR2 (germline): MNHNS, SASEGT. The V gene lost 2 bases and the J gene lost 4 bases, with 14 bases spanning the gap. The CDR3 runs to 15 residues. The PCR had 60 Vbeta and 13 Jbeta primers. Assay used: immunoSEQ multiplex PCR; TCRdb lists only in-frame clones, some missing. The sample includes 55,000 to 80,000 clones, about 65% of them seen just once. This TCR was sampled from a man aged 45 to 65 in good health and CMV-seropositive. Input material: PBMCs. The rearrangement uses TRBV6-1 and TRBJ1-2; a weak D match, TRBD1 (5 bases). The CDR3 here is CASSERGRDSYGYTF. In DNA, the CDR3 is TGTGCCAGCAGTGAAAGGGGCAGGGATAGCTATGGCTACACCTTC.